This T cell receptor beta chain appears in the sequencing data of a study of blood T cell repertoires in COVID-19. Produced via immunoSEQ multiplex PCR; TCRdb's table is partial and in-frame only. Counted here are 80,000 or so clones, 70% to 90% occurring once; the ten biggest clones make up roughly a sixth. The V end lost 3 bases, the J end lost 5 bases, and 10 bases lay between the germline ends. The CDR3 has 13 amino acids. Per the germline V gene, CDR1 is ENHRY and CDR2 is SYGVKD. Sequencing was done on a sample of peripheral blood. The receptor was derived from a woman older than 75 with acute or convalescent COVID-19. This sequence joins TRBV10-3 and TRBJ1-2; D perhaps matches TRBD1 (6 bases). In DNA form, the CDR3 reads TGTGCCATCAGTGACCAGGGGATTTATGGCTACACCTTC. Its protein is CAISDQGIYGYTF.